This record concerns one TCR beta chain sequence. No antigen is known for it. These data come from a study of PD-L1 blockade in urothelial cancer. Generated by immunoSEQ multiplex PCR, the TCRdb table keeps only in-frame clones and is missing some. The sample lists roughly 40,000 clones; more than 70% were seen once. Study results and limitations: Sub-median blood TCR clonality before treatment predicted longer survival.

Time point of the sample: pretreatment peripheral blood. The CDR3 totals 14 residues. From germline, CDR1 is MNHEY and CDR2 SMNVEV (reference sequence). After removal of 2 bases from V and 3 bases from J, the junction contained 1 base not matched to a gene. Sequenced material: PBMCs, taken around atezolizumab (anti-PD-L1) treatment. The chain has TRBV27 and TRBJ2-7; 10 nucleotides agree with TRBD1. This sequence was found in a donor older than 35 with urothelial cancer. The CDR3 nucleotides read TGTGCCAGCAGTTTAGGACAGGGGGTCTACGAGCAGTACTTC. As protein: CASSLGQGVYEQYF.